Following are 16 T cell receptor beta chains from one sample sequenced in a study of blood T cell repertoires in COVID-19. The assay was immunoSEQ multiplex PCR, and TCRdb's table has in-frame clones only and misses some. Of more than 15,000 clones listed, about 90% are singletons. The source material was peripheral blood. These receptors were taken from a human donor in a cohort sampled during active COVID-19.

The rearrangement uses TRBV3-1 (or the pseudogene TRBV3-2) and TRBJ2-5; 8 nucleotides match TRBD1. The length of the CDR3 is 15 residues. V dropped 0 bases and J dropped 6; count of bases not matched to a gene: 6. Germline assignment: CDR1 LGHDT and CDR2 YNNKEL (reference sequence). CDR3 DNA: TGTGCCAGCAGCCAAGATCAGGTCAGGGGGCAGACCCAGTACTTC. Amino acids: CASSQDQVRGQTQYF.

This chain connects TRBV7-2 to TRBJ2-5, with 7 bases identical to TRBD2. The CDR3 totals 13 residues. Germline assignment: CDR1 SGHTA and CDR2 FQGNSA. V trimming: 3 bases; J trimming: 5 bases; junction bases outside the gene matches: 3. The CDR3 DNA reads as TGTGCCAGCAGCTTTGCGGGAGTGGAGACCCAGTACTTC. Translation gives CASSFAGVETQYF.

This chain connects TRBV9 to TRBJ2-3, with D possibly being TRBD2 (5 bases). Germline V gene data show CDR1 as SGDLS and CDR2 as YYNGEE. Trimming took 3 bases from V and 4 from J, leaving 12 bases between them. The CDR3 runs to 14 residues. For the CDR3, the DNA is TGTGCCAGCAGCGCTAGTGGAGGCCCAGATACGCAGTATTTT. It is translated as CASSASGGPDTQYF.

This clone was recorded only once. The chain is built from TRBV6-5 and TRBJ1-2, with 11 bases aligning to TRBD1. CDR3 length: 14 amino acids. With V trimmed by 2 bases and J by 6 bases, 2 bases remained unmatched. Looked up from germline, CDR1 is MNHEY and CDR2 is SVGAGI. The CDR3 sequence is CASSYLGQGDGYTF. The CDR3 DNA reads TGTGCCAGCAGTTACCTGGGACAGGGGGATGGCTACACCTTC.

CDR3 loop: CASRRQGPDTEAFF. The CDR3 DNA follows: TGTGCCAGCAGGCGACAGGGGCCTGACACTGAAGCTTTCTTT. The chain carries TRBV5-5 and TRBJ1-1; 8 bases fit TRBD1. This CDR3 region has 14 residues. The trim removed 5 bases at V and 3 bases at J, leaving 6 bases unmatched. Germline V lookup: CDR1 SGHKS, CDR2 YYEKEE (reference sequence).

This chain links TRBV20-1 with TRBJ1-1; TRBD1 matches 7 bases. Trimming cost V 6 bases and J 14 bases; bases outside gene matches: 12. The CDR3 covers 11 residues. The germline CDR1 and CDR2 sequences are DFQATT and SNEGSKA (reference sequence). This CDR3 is CSAQTTGIGFF. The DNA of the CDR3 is TGCAGTGCCCAAACGACAGGGATAGGCTTCTTT.

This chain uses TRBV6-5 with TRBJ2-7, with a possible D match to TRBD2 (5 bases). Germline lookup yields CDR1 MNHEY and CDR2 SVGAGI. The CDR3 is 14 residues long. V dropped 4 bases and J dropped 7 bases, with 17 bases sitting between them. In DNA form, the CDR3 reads TGTGCCAGCAGTTGGTCGGGCGGGCTTTTGGAGCAGTACTTC. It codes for CASSWSGGLLEQYF.

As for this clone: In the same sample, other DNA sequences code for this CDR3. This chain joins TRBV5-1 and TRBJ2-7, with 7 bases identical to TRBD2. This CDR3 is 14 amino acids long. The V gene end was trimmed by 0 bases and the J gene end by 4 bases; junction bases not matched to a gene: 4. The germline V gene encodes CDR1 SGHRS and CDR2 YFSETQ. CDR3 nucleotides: TGCGCCAGCAGCTTGGAAGGCGGGGGATACGAGCAGTACTTC. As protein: CASSLEGGGYEQYF.

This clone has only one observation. CDR3 region: CASSPSGGTDAYNEQFF. The CDR3 nucleotides are TGTGCCAGCAGCCCGAGCGGGGGGACAGACGCCTACAATGAGCAGTTCTTC. V is TRBV9 and J is TRBJ2-1, with 9 bases aligning to TRBD2. The CDR3 length is 17 residues. Trimming took 4 bases from V and 2 from J; bases not matched to a gene: 10. Per the germline V gene, CDR1 is SGDLS and CDR2 is YYNGEE.

The CDR3 DNA reads TGCGCCAGCAGCCCAGGACAGCGTCGAGGGAACACTGAAGCTTTCTTT. It specifies CASSPGQRRGNTEAFF. V usage is TRBV5-1 and J usage is TRBJ1-1; possible D gene TRBD1, 6 bases. V lost 4 bases, J lost 1 base, and 17 bases lay in between. CDR3 length: 16 residues. The V gene's germline CDR1 is SGHRS and CDR2 YFSETQ. The full variable domain, in which reference TRBV5-1 and TRBJ1-1 provide the parts outside the CDR3, is KAGVTQTPRYLIKTRGQQVTLSCSPISGHRSVSWYQQTPGQGLQFLFEYFSETQRNKGNFPGRFSGRQFSNSRSEMNVSTLELGDSALYLCASSPGQRRGNTEAFFGQGTRLTVV.

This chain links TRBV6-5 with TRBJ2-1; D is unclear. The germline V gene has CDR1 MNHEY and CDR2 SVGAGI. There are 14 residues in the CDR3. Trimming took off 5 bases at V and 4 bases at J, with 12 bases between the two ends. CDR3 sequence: CASSRAGEYNEQFF. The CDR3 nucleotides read TGTGCCAGCAGTCGCGCTGGAGAGTACAATGAGCAGTTCTTC.

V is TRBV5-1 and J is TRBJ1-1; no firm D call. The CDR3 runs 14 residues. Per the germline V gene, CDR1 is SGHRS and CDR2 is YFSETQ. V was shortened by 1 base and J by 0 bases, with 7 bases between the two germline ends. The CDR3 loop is CASSLRQMNTEAFF. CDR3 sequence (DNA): TGCGCCAGCAGCTTGCGCCAGATGAACACTGAAGCTTTCTTT.

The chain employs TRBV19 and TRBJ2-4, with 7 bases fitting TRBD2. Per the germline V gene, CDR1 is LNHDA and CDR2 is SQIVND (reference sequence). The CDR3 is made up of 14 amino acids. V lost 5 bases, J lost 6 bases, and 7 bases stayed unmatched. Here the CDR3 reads CASSRRAGVNIQYF. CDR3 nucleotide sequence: TGTGCCAGTAGTCGTCGGGCGGGAGTAAACATTCAGTACTTC.

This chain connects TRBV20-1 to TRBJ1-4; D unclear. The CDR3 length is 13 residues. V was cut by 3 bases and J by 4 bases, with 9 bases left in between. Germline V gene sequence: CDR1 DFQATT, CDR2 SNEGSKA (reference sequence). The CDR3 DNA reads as TGCAGTGCTAGTTCCGGGATTAATGAAAAACTGTTTTTT. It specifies CSASSGINEKLFF.

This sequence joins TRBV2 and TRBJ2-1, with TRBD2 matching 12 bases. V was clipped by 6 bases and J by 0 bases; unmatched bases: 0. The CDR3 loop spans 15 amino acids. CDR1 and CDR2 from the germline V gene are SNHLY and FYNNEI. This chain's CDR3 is CASRTSGSSYNEQFF. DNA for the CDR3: TGTGCCAGCAGGACTAGCGGGAGCTCCTACAATGAGCAGTTCTTC.

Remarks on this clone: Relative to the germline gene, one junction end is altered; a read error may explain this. This CDR3 is CASSGKGSGRGSYVQYF. In DNA form, the CDR3 reads TGTGCCAGTAGTGGCAAGGGCAGCGGGAGGGGATCCTACGTGCAGTACTTC. The V and J genes are TRBV19 and TRBJ2-7; 10 bases fit TRBD2. The length of the CDR3 is 17 residues. Germline V gives CDR1 LNHDA, CDR2 SQIVND (reference sequence).